Listed below are T cell receptor beta chains from one sample, sequenced in a study of blood T cells in healthy people across ages. Via MiXCR, TCRdb re-called the 5' RACE reads, giving one row per CDR3 protein. In the table there are over 750,000 distinct CDR3 sequences, just under 25% of which are singletons. The same sample was also used in a study of T cells of mothers and their children.

Source material: blood. The receptors were gathered from a boy between 10 and 17 years old in good health. The CDR3 runs from the conserved cysteine through the conserved F or W. D genes are given only for firm matches. Clone size is shown for a subset of rows, as once, few, many or a class of expanded clone.

>few|TRBV7-2|14|.|TRBJ2-2
CASSATGSTGELFF
TGTGCCAGCAGCGCTACGGGGTCCACCGGGGAGCTGTTTTTT
>few|TRBV27|13|.|TRBJ2-1
CASRTSRLNEQFF
TGTGCCAGCAGGACCTCCAGACTCAATGAGCAGTTCTTC
>.|TRBV9|15|.|TRBJ2-7
CASSSSGWGSDEQYF
TGTGCCAGCAGCTCGTCAGGGTGGGGAAGCGACGAGCAGTACTTC
>.|TRBV7-9|12|.|TRBJ1-1
CAGSLEVEAAFF
TGTGCCGGCAGCTTAGAAGTGGAAGCGGCTTTCTTT
>few|TRBV12-3/TRBV12-4|11|TRBD1|TRBJ1-1
CASSQATGSFF
TGTGCCAGCAGTCAGGCGACAGGGTCTTTCTTT
>once|TRBV29-1|12|.|TRBJ2-5
CSVGETRETQYF
TGCAGCGTCGGGGAGACCAGGGAGACCCAGTACTTC
>few|TRBV28|11|.|TRBJ1-5
CASGGPLLKHF
TGTGCCAGCGGGGGTCCCCTCCTAAAGCATTTT
>few|TRBV3-1|14|.|TRBJ2-5
CASSQVARQETQYF
TGTGCCAGCAGCCAAGTAGCGCGGCAAGAGACCCAGTACTTC
>many|TRBV28|14|TRBD1|TRBJ2-7
CASSLTGTSYEQYF
TGTGCCAGCAGTTTGACAGGGACATCCTACGAGCAGTACTTC
>few|TRBV4-1|15|.|TRBJ1-4
CASSQFQGSGEKLFF
TGCGCCAGCAGCCAATTTCAGGGGAGTGGTGAAAAACTGTTTTTT
>.|TRBV28|16|.|TRBJ2-5
CASSPYFQRQGETQYF
TGTGCCAGCAGTCCCTATTTCCAGCGCCAGGGTGAGACCCAGTACTTC
>few|TRBV5-1|14|TRBD2|TRBJ2-1
CASRLAGGMDEQFF
TGCGCCAGCCGACTAGCGGGGGGGATGGATGAGCAGTTCTTC
>.|TRBV7-2|13|.|TRBJ1-4
CASSLVINEKLFF
TGTGCCAGCAGCTTAGTGATTAATGAAAAACTGTTTTTT
>.|TRBV4-1|13|.|TRBJ2-3
CASSQWFADTQYF
TGCGCCAGCAGCCAATGGTTCGCGGATACGCAGTATTTT
>few|TRBV29-1|10|.|TRBJ2-1
CSVGSQEQFF
TGCAGCGTTGGGTCACAGGAGCAGTTCTTC
>.|TRBV10-3|12|.|TRBJ2-4
CAISETTGVRYF
TGTGCCATCAGTGAGACAACAGGTGTGCGGTACTTC
>few|TRBV11-2|15|.|TRBJ2-5
CASSGQVLISETQYF
TGTGCCAGCAGTGGGCAGGTCTTAATTTCGGAGACCCAGTACTTC
>few|TRBV29-1|15|.|TRBJ2-3
CSVSTRVFSTDTQYF
TGCAGCGTTTCGACCCGGGTGTTTAGCACAGATACGCAGTATTTT
>.|TRBV27|15|.|TRBJ1-5
CASSLSGGGGRPQHF
TGTGCCAGCAGTTTATCGGGGGGAGGTGGACGGCCCCAGCATTTT
>many|TRBV4-3|17|TRBD1|TRBJ2-6
CASSQQGAFSGANVLTF
TGCGCCAGCAGCCAACAGGGGGCCTTCTCTGGGGCCAACGTCCTGACTTTC
>.|TRBV20-1|15|.|TRBJ1-1
CSARDLLEGGTEAFF
TGCAGTGCTAGAGATCTTCTAGAAGGGGGCACTGAAGCTTTCTTT
>few|TRBV5-1|14|TRBD1|TRBJ2-4
CASSGDRGPSIQYF
TGCGCCAGCAGCGGGGACAGGGGTCCCAGCATTCAGTACTTC
>few|TRBV13|18|.|TRBJ2-2
CASSLNPSSRVDTGELFF
TGTGCCAGCAGCTTAAACCCTTCTAGCCGCGTCGACACCGGGGAGCTGTTTTTT
>few|TRBV29-1|11|.|TRBJ1-1
CSVPKGDEAFF
TGCAGCGTCCCCAAGGGAGATGAAGCTTTCTTT
>few|TRBV5-1|15|TRBD1|TRBJ2-5
CASSWDRGPGETQYF
TGCGCCAGCAGCTGGGACAGGGGACCAGGAGAGACCCAGTACTTC
>few|TRBV5-1|14|.|TRBJ2-7
CASSSLRGGPEQYF
TGCGCCAGCAGCTCCTTACGTGGGGGTCCGGAGCAGTACTTC
>few|TRBV25-1|12|.|TRBJ2-1
CASSVLDNEQFF
TGTGCCAGCAGTGTCCTCGACAATGAGCAGTTCTTC
>.|TRBV5-1|14|.|TRBJ2-5
CASSLGTARQAQYF
TGCGCCAGCAGCTTGGGCACAGCGAGGCAAGCCCAGTACTTC
>.|TRBV7-9|15|.|TRBJ1-1
CASSSHQGIEAEAFF
TGTGCCAGCAGCTCGCATCAGGGGATTGAAGCTGAAGCTTTCTTT
>.|TRBV12-3/TRBV12-4|15|.|TRBJ2-1
CASSLTLTSYNEQFF
TGTGCCAGCAGCCTGACCCTGACCTCCTACAATGAGCAGTTCTTC
>.|TRBV4-1|14|.|TRBJ2-1
CASSQVSDYNEQFF
TGCGCCAGCAGCCAAGTTTCAGACTACAATGAGCAGTTCTTC
>few|TRBV7-2|16|TRBD2|TRBJ2-1
CASSWRPAGGMNEQFF
TGTGCCAGCAGCTGGCGTCCAGCGGGAGGTATGAATGAGCAGTTCTTC
>.|TRBV6-2/TRBV6-3|15|.|TRBJ2-2
CASSYVTSSTGELFF
TGTGCCAGCAGTTACGTAACTAGCAGTACCGGGGAGCTGTTTTTT
>.|TRBV2|14|TRBD1|TRBJ2-3
CASRDRGPRDTQYF
TGTGCCAGCAGGGACAGGGGGCCCAGAGATACGCAGTATTTT
>.|TRBV4-2|13|.|TRBJ2-5
CASSQPFQETQYF
TGTGCCAGCAGCCAACCGTTCCAAGAGACCCAGTACTTC
>once|TRBV13|15|.|TRBJ2-5
CASSTGTLLQETQYF
TGTGCCAGCAGCACTGGGACACTGTTACAAGAGACCCAGTACTTC
>few|TRBV12-3/TRBV12-4|14|.|TRBJ2-3
CASSLNRYTDTQYF
TGTGCCAGCAGCCTTAACCGATACACAGATACGCAGTATTTT
>.|TRBV4-3|15|.|TRBJ2-7
CASSYTTQGYYEQYF
TGCGCCAGCAGTTACACCACTCAGGGTTACTACGAGCAGTACTTC
>few|TRBV27|12|.|TRBJ2-7
CASSGQFDEQYF
TGTGCCAGCAGTGGACAGTTCGACGAGCAGTACTTC
>.|TRBV6-6|15|TRBD1|TRBJ2-2
CASSFGTGFTGELFF
TGTGCCAGCAGCTTCGGGACAGGTTTCACCGGGGAGCTGTTTTTT
>.|TRBV14|16|TRBD1|TRBJ2-5
CASSQAWTGPWETQYF
TGTGCCAGCAGCCAAGCCTGGACAGGGCCATGGGAGACCCAGTACTTC
>.|TRBV5-5|13|.|TRBJ1-5
CASSWDHYQPQHF
TGTGCCAGCAGTTGGGACCATTATCAGCCCCAGCATTTT
>few|TRBV29-1|13|.|TRBJ1-4
CSVTDRFNEKLFF
TGCAGCGTTACGGACAGATTTAATGAAAAACTGTTTTTT
>.|TRBV4-2|18|TRBD1|TRBJ1-4
CASSQDRTGTATNEKLFF
TGTGCCAGCAGCCAAGATCGGACAGGGACGGCGACTAATGAAAAACTGTTTTTT
>.|TRBV28|14|.|TRBJ2-5
CASSLARPPRTQYF
TGTGCCAGCAGTTTAGCCAGGCCCCCCCGGACCCAGTACTTC
>.|TRBV7-2|15|.|TRBJ1-1
CASSQPPGRNTEAFF
TGTGCCAGCAGCCAACCCCCGGGACGGAACACTGAAGCTTTCTTT
>few|TRBV5-1|15|.|TRBJ2-5
CASSLFGNVAETQYF
TGCGCCAGCAGCTTGTTTGGAAACGTGGCAGAGACCCAGTACTTC
>few|TRBV9|14|TRBD2|TRBJ2-7
CASSVSGTSYEQYF
TGTGCCAGCAGCGTTTCCGGGACTAGCTACGAGCAGTACTTC
>.|TRBV7-6|14|TRBD1|TRBJ2-7
CASSWAGGTDEQYF
TGTGCCAGCAGCTGGGCAGGGGGCACGGACGAGCAGTACTTC
>many|TRBV20-1|14|TRBD1|TRBJ1-2
CSARDPKDRAGYTF
TGCAGTGCTAGGGACCCGAAGGACAGGGCTGGCTACACCTTC